This T cell receptor (beta chain) was recovered during a study of CD8 T cell repertoires and HIV-1 epitope variants. Study details: Tested: three Gag epitope families, Nef HW9 and YT9. A 10-day culture received IL-2, IL-7 and IL-15 on days 3 and 7. Study conclusions and caveats: About 5 clonotypes recognized Nef KF9, one HW9, none TAALDMSHF. Most of the nine antigen-specific clonotypes appeared cross-reactive to autologous or escape variants.

Only in-frame clones appear in the TCRdb table, and some are missing; sequencing was by immunoSEQ multiplex PCR. This sample has several thousand clones, with more than 55% found just once. The CDR3 consists of 15 residues. V trimming: 3 bases; J trimming: 4 bases; junction bases outside the gene matches: 5. CDR1 is LNHDA and CDR2 is SQIVND in the germline V gene (reference sequence). By sample fraction, this clone is large (0.1 to 1%). The antigen is undetermined. The specimen was cultured CD8+ T cells derived from PBMCs. The clonotype was recovered from a male donor with HIV. The V and J genes are TRBV19 and TRBJ2-7; 11 bases line up with TRBD2. The CDR3 is CASSIRLAGIYEQYF. CDR3 nucleotides: TGTGCCAGTAGTATCCGACTAGCGGGGATTTACGAGCAGTACTTC. The complete variable domain, with remaining parts taken from reference TRBV19 and TRBJ2-7, reads DGGITQSPKYLFRKEGQNVTLSCEQNLNHDAMYWYRQDPGQGLRLIYYSQIVNDFQKGDIAEGYSVSREKKESFPLTVTSAQKNPTAFYLCASSIRLAGIYEQYFGPGTRLTVT.